This is a list of T cell receptor beta chains from one sample in a study of early T cells in non-severe SARS-CoV-2 infection. In TCRdb, the 5' RACE reads were re-called with MiXCR into one record per CDR3 protein. In the table there are 80,000 or so distinct CDR3 sequences, around 16% of which are singletons. The sample consisted of whole blood. These receptors all stem from an adult who was a healthcare worker with PCR-confirmed SARS-CoV-2 infection or an uninfected control (not recorded which). Each CDR3 is given without its conserved first and last residue. The order of the fields is clone size, V gene, D gene, CDR3 protein. A D gene is named only where the DNA matches it firmly. Some rows have no size entry. The others give once, few or many, or a class for an expanded clone.

size: .; V: TRBV11-2; D: .; CDR3: ASSLAGQTYTDTQY
size: .; V: TRBV10-2; D: .; CDR3: DSRNVPPEAF
size: .; V: TRBV5-1; D: TRBD2; CDR3: ASSPLLAVNTDTQY
size: few; V: TRBV28; D: .; CDR3: ASSLQVSGPQH
size: .; V: TRBV3-1; D: .; CDR3: ASSQGQRDNSPLH
size: many; V: TRBV21-1; D: .; CDR3: ASSSRQDGTDTQY
size: .; V: TRBV19; D: .; CDR3: ASSRNSGAGANVLT
size: few; V: TRBV12-3/TRBV12-4; D: .; CDR3: ASSSVMGGSETQY
size: .; V: TRBV12-3/TRBV12-4; D: TRBD1; CDR3: ASSFMETGWYEQY
size: .; V: TRBV5-5; D: .; CDR3: ASSLSDSRNTEAF